Below, 25 T cell receptor beta chains from the same sample are listed, as sequenced in a study of molecular identifiers for immune sequencing clone quantification. TCRdb processed the PCR reads anew with MiXCR; each CDR3 protein has one entry. The sample has about 510,000 distinct CDR3 sequences, 20% to 25% seen once; the top ten hold about 0.8%. Sequenced input: naive CD8+ T cells from blood, with Jurkat cell RNA spiked in. Sample subset: FACS-sorted CD8+CD4-CCR7+CD45RA+ naive T cells. The receptors derive from a human donor in good health. Some libraries in this study had Jurkat cell RNA spiked in.

This clonotype was recorded many times. V gene TRBV28 combines with J gene TRBJ1-6; D unclear. Trimming cost V 5 bases and J 10 bases, with 15 bases left between them. This CDR3 region has 14 residues. Germline loops: CDR1 MDHEN, CDR2 SYDVKM. The CDR3 spells CASSNGPLLSPLHF. CDR3 coding DNA: TGTGCCAGCAGTAATGGGCCCCTTCTGTCACCCCTCCACTTT.

This clonotype was counted a few times. The V and J genes are TRBV7-9 and TRBJ2-5; no definite D call. The CDR3 extends over 15 amino acids. Trimming cost V 5 bases and J 0 bases, with 13 bases left between them. The germline CDR1 and CDR2 sequences are SEHNR and FQNEAQ (reference sequence). This CDR3 reads CASSPLARYQETQYF. CDR3 nucleotide sequence: TGTGCCAGCAGCCCGCTCGCGCGGTACCAAGAGACCCAGTACTTC.

The chain couples TRBV20-1 to TRBJ2-7; maybe TRBD2 (6 bases). Germline loops: CDR1 DFQATT, CDR2 SNEGSKA (reference sequence). V gave up 4 bases and J gave up 3 bases, with 22 bases separating them. This CDR3 has 16 residues. This CDR3 reads CSANSRDDQRVYEQYF. CDR3 nucleotides: TGCAGTGCTAACAGCCGGGACGATCAGCGGGTCTACGAGCAGTACTTC.

CDR3 sequence reads: CASSPNTRTELSYEQYF. In DNA, the CDR3 is TGTGCCAGCAGCCCTAATACGAGGACGGAGCTCTCCTACGAGCAGTACTTC. V is TRBV6-5 and J is TRBJ2-7; D ambiguous. CDR1 and CDR2 (germline): MNHEY, SVGAGI. V lost 6 bases, J lost 0 bases, and 21 bases lay in between. This CDR3 region has 17 residues.

The sample holds many counts of this clonotype. The V gene is TRBV7-9, the J gene TRBJ2-3, with TRBD1 matching over 7 bases. CDR3 length: 15 amino acids. Germline V gives CDR1 SEHNR, CDR2 FQNEAQ (reference sequence). V shed 1 base and J 10 bases; nucleotides not matched to a gene: 11. The CDR3 nucleotides read TGTGCCAGCAGCTTAGGTGGACAGGCCCTAGACCCGCAGTATTTT. Amino acids: CASSLGGQALDPQYF.

This clonotype has at least ten counts. V and J are TRBV7-8 and TRBJ2-3, with no clear D. Trimming removed 0 bases from V and 0 bases from J, with 7 bases in between. The germline V gene has CDR1 SGHVS and CDR2 FQNEAQ. The CDR3 is 15 amino acids. CDR3 in DNA: TGTGCCAGCAGCTTAGCGCAGTCTAGCACAGATACGCAGTATTTT. Translating it yields CASSLAQSSTDTQYF.

This clonotype has only a few counts. The genes are TRBV13 and TRBJ1-4, with TRBD1 as a possible D gene (6 bases). The CDR3 loop spans 15 amino acids. Germline V gene data show CDR1 as PRHDT and CDR2 as FYEKMQ (reference sequence). The V end lost 3 bases, the J end lost 3 bases, and 11 bases lay between the germline ends. For the CDR3, the DNA is TGTGCCAGCAGCTTGAAGGGGGGAGCTAATGAAAAACTGTTTTTT. It encodes CASSLKGGANEKLFF.

CDR3 protein: CASRSLSTFDTIYF. Written as DNA, the CDR3 is TGTGCCAGCAGGTCCCTGTCTACCTTTGACACCATATATTTT. This chain connects TRBV27 to TRBJ1-3; D not certain. V was trimmed by 6 bases and J by 8 bases, leaving 17 bases between them. Per germline, CDR1 MNHEY and CDR2 SMNVEV (reference sequence). This CDR3 comprises 14 residues.

On this clonotype itself: A much larger clone lies one base from this, so it may be a read error. The chain employs TRBV29-1 and TRBJ1-4; D is possibly TRBD1 (6 bases). This CDR3 has 14 amino acids. The germline V gene encodes CDR1 SQVTM and CDR2 ANQGSEA. CDR3 sequence: CSVQTGMGNEELFF. For the CDR3, the DNA is TGCAGCGTCCAAACAGGGATGGGGAATGAAGAACTGTTTTTT.

This clonotype was counted a few times. V usage is TRBV2 and J usage is TRBJ2-4; TRBD1 matches 8 bases. The trim removed 6 bases at V and 6 bases at J, leaving 13 bases unmatched. Germline V gene sequence: CDR1 SNHLY, CDR2 FYNNEI. This CDR3 is built from 16 residues. CDR3 sequence (DNA): TGTGCCAGCAGCCCCGGGGACAGGCCTCCGGTAAACATTCAGTACTTC. Translated: CASSPGDRPPVNIQYF.

The chain links TRBV4-3 to TRBJ2-1; 9 nucleotides line up with TRBD2. Germline loops: CDR1 LGHNA, CDR2 YSLEER. V lost 1 base and J lost 3; bases outside the gene matches: 10. The CDR3 is 18 residues long. The CDR3 loop is CASSQGTSALEIYNEQFF. The CDR3, as DNA: TGCGCCAGCAGCCAAGGGACTAGCGCCCTGGAGATCTACAATGAGCAGTTCTTC.

This clonotype was observed a handful of times. The chain is built from TRBV25-1 and TRBJ2-1; TRBD1 matches 9 bases. Losses at the gene ends were 5 bases for V and 0 bases for J; bases not matched to a gene: 5. The germline V gene encodes CDR1 MGHDK and CDR2 SYGVNS. The CDR3 has 16 amino acids. CDR3: CASSPTGGTSYNEQFF. The CDR3 coding sequence is TGTGCCAGCAGTCCCACAGGGGGCACCTCCTACAATGAGCAGTTCTTC.

This clonotype came up a few times. Here the CDR3 reads CASSFKGQGVVPNEKLFF. CDR3 sequence (DNA): TGTGCCAGCAGTTTCAAGGGACAGGGGGTGGTTCCTAATGAAAAACTGTTTTTT. The J gene is TRBJ1-4, the V gene TRBV27, with 11 bases aligning to TRBD1. Trimming at V came to 3 bases and at J to 3 bases, leaving 9 bases not matched to a gene. The CDR3 runs to 18 residues. Germline lookup yields CDR1 MNHEY and CDR2 SMNVEV (reference sequence).

About this clonotype: A much larger clone is a single base away; this may be a read error. The chain has TRBV28 and TRBJ1-5; D possibly corresponds to TRBD1 (6 bases). The CDR3 is 15 amino acids. The germline CDR1 and CDR2 sequences are MDHEN and SYDVKM. CDR3 residues: CASSLERGGGQPPHF. The CDR3, as DNA: TGTGCCAGCAGTTTGGAGCGGGGCGGAGGACAGCCCCCGCATTTT.

This clonotype has a count of ten or more. The V and J genes are TRBV28 and TRBJ2-3; D is unclear. CDR3 length: 14 residues. Germline V gives CDR1 MDHEN, CDR2 SYDVKM. V was pared by 7 bases and J by 4 bases, with 15 bases between. CDR3 DNA sequence: TGTGCCAGCATGAAGGGATGGTATTCAGATACGCAGTATTTT. This sequence encodes CASMKGWYSDTQYF.

This clonotype was found a few times. The rearrangement joins TRBV20-1 to TRBJ2-1; 7 bases line up with TRBD2. This CDR3 is built from 16 residues. The junction had 9 bases not matched to a gene; V was cut back by 0 bases and J by 4 bases. Germline CDR1 reads DFQATT; CDR2 reads SNEGSKA (reference sequence). This CDR3 reads CSARDSWRGKYNEQFF. Here the CDR3 DNA reads TGCAGTGCTAGAGATAGTTGGCGGGGGAAGTACAATGAGCAGTTCTTC.

In this sample, this clonotype turned up many times. The rearrangement joins TRBV7-9 to TRBJ1-5, with D hard to call. The germline V and J ends were trimmed by 1 base and 9 bases, with 7 bases remaining between them. The CDR3 totals 12 residues. Germline V lookup: CDR1 SEHNR, CDR2 FQNEAQ (reference sequence). CDR3 DNA sequence: TGTGCCAGCAGCTTAGAAGGGTGGCCCCAGCATTTT. This sequence encodes CASSLEGWPQHF.

For this clonotype: Since a much larger clone is just one base distant, this may be a read error. J is TRBJ1-1 and V is TRBV10-2; no firm D call. There are 13 residues in the CDR3. CDR1 is WSHSY and CDR2 is SAAADI in the germline V gene. This CDR3 reads CASSAQVNTEASF. The CDR3 region has the DNA TGCGCCAGCAGTGCCCAGGTCAACACTGAAGCTTCCTTT.

This clonotype was detected ten times or more. The chain is built from TRBV12-3 or TRBV12-4 and TRBJ2-3; TRBD2 is a possible D gene (6 bases). V was shortened by 3 bases and J by 3 bases, with 10 bases between the two germline ends. The CDR3 loop spans 14 amino acids. Written as DNA, the CDR3 is TGTGCCAGCAGTTTCCCGGGAGTAACAGATACGCAGTATTTT. This gives the protein CASSFPGVTDTQYF.

Points on this clonotype: This sequence may be a read error, since a much larger clone differs from it by one base. The rearrangement links TRBV30 to TRBJ2-3, with 10 bases aligning to TRBD2. Germline loops: CDR1 GTSNPN, CDR2 SVGIG (reference sequence). This CDR3 contains 14 residues. CDR3 sequence reads: CAWSGAGGTDTRYF. The CDR3 DNA is TGTGCCTGGAGTGGAGCGGGAGGGACAGATACGCGGTATTTT. Full variable domain (missing parts from reference TRBV30 and TRBJ2-3): SQTIHQWPATLVQPVGSPLSLECTVEGTSNPNLYWYRQAAGRGLQLLFYSVGIGQISSEVPQNLSASRPQDRQFILSSKKLLLSDSGFYLCAWSGAGGTDTRYFGPGTRLTVL.

CDR3 sequence (DNA): TGCGCCAGCAGCCACCTGAGGAGCGGGGGAAGGAATGAGCAGTTCTTC. Its protein is CASSHLRSGGRNEQFF. The V call is TRBV4-1, the J call TRBJ2-1, with 8 nucleotides matching TRBD2. CDR3 length: 16 residues. V shed 3 bases, J shed 7 bases, and the junction held 11 bases outside the gene matches. Per germline, CDR1 MGHRA and CDR2 YSYEKL.

This clonotype showed up many times. The V gene is TRBV2, the J gene TRBJ1-2, with 10 bases matching TRBD1. The junction had 9 bases not matched to a gene; V was cut back by 6 bases and J by 8 bases. The germline gives CDR1 SNHLY, CDR2 FYNNEI. The length of the CDR3 is 14 residues. CDR3 sequence reads: CASSGTGVIYGYTF. CDR3 nucleotide sequence: TGTGCCAGCAGCGGGACAGGGGTCATCTACGGCTACACCTTC.

Only a few counts were recorded for this clonotype. V and J are TRBV10-3 and TRBJ2-7; possible D gene TRBD1, 7 bases. Germline V CDR1 and CDR2: ENHRY, SYGVKD. CDR3 length: 13 amino acids. Trimming cost V 7 bases and J 3 bases, with 13 bases left between them. CDR3 amino acids: CAIMEGADYEQYF. The CDR3 region has the DNA TGTGCCATCATGGAGGGGGCTGACTACGAGCAGTACTTC.

Regarding this clonotype: A read error may be the cause here, since a much bigger clone is one base away. The J gene is TRBJ1-1, the V gene TRBV3-1; no reliable D call. Germline CDR1 is LGHDT and CDR2 is YNNKEL (reference sequence). The CDR3 runs 13 residues. In DNA form, the CDR3 reads TGTGCCAGCAGCCAGTTTGCCCGCACTGAAACTTTCTTT. Protein sequence: CASSQFARTETFF.

The chain is built from TRBV20-1 and TRBJ2-7; TRBD2 agrees at 8 bases. CDR3 size: 16 residues. Germline V gene sequence: CDR1 DFQATT, CDR2 SNEGSKA (reference sequence). V trimming: 1 base; J trimming: 4 bases; junction bases outside the gene matches: 12. The CDR3 loop reads CSARGDVSPGGYEQYF. Here the CDR3 DNA reads TGCAGTGCTAGAGGGGACGTGTCCCCGGGAGGGTACGAGCAGTACTTC.